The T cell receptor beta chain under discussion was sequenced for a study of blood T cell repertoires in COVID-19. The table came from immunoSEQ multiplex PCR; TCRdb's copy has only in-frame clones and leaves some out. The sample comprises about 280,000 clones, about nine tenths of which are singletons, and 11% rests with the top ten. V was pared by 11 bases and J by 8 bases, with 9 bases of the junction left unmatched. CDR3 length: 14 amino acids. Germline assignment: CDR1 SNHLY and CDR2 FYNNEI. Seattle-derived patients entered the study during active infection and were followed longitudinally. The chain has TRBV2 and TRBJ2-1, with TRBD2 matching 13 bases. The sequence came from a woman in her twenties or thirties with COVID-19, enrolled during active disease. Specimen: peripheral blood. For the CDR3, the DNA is TGTGCCGGGGGACTAGCGGGGAGGATCGATGAGCAGTTCTTC. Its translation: CAGGLAGRIDEQFF.